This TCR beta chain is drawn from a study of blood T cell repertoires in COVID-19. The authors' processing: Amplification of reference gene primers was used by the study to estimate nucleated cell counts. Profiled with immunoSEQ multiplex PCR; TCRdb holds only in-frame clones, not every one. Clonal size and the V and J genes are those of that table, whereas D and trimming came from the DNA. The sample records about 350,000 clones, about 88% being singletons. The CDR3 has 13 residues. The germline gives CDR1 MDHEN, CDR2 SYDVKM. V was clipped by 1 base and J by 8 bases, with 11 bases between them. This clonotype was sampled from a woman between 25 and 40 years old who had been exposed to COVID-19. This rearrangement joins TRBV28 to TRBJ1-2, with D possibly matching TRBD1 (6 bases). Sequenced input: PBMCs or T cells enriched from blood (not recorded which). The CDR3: CASSLSGALGYTF. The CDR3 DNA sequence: TGTGCCAGCAGTTTATCAGGGGCGCTGGGCTACACCTTC.